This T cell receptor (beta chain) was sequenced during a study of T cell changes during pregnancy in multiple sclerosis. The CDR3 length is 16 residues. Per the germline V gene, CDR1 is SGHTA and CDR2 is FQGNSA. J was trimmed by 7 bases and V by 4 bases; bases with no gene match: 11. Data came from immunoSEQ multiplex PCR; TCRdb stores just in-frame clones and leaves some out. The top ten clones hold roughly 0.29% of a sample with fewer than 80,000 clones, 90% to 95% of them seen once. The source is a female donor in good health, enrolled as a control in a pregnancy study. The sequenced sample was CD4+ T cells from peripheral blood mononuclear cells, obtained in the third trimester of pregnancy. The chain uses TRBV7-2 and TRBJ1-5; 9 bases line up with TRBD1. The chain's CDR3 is CASSSLGTGPLQPQHF. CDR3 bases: TGTGCCAGCAGCTCCCTCGGGACAGGGCCCCTCCAGCCCCAGCATTTT.